The 5 T cell receptor beta chains below were found in one sample sequenced in a study of brain T cells in children with intractable seizures. The protocol was immunoSEQ multiplex PCR, while the TCRdb copy is restricted to in-frame clones and leaves out a portion. The sample holds 300,000 to 400,000 clones; 93% are singletons and the top ten take approximately 5%. This sample's time point: blood from clinic visit 5 months post-surgery; TSC patient then seizure free. The sequencing used peripheral blood, collected approximately 5 months after surgery. Receptors were obtained from a boy under three years old with tuberous sclerosis and intractable seizures.

This chain links TRBV4-1 with TRBJ1-2, with a tentative D call TRBD1 (5 bases). The CDR3 runs to 16 residues. Germline-derived CDR1 and CDR2 are MGHRA and YSYEKL. Between the trimmed V and J ends, which lost 0 bases and 2 bases, there was a span of 13 bases. The CDR3 nucleotides are TGCGCCAGCAGCCAAGATCGTGATTCAGGGAACTATGGCTACACCTTC. Translated: CASSQDRDSGNYGYTF.

V is TRBV19 and J is TRBJ1-1; no firm D call. This CDR3 contains 14 residues. The germline gives CDR1 LNHDA, CDR2 SQIVND (reference sequence). V lost 5 bases to trimming and J lost 5 bases, with 15 bases between them. This CDR3 reads CASSQRTEITEAFF. CDR3 DNA: TGTGCCAGTAGTCAACGGACGGAGATTACTGAAGCTTTCTTT.

The chain has TRBV2 and TRBJ2-7; D unresolved. Trimming left V 4 bases short and J 1 base short, with 11 bases between. The CDR3 extends over 14 amino acids. The V gene's germline CDR1 is SNHLY and CDR2 FYNNEI. The CDR3 reads CASSVFGDSYEQYF. CDR3 bases: TGTGCCAGCAGTGTCTTTGGTGATTCCTACGAGCAGTACTTC.

The V and J genes are TRBV5-4 and TRBJ1-1; 7 positions match TRBD1. Per germline, CDR1 SGHNT and CDR2 YYREEE (reference sequence). Trimming removed 3 bases from V and 5 bases from J; junction bases left unmatched: 7. The CDR3 runs to 14 residues. CDR3 protein: CASSSRGVDTEAFF. CDR3 DNA: TGTGCCAGCAGCTCCAGGGGGGTGGATACTGAAGCTTTCTTT.

This rearrangement joins TRBV5-4 to TRBJ2-7; 9 nucleotides line up with TRBD1. V was clipped by 0 bases and J by 5 bases; unmatched bases: 3. Germline values: CDR1 SGHNT, CDR2 YYREEE (reference sequence). The CDR3 contains 14 residues. The CDR3 region is CASSLGTGGDEQYF. The CDR3 coding sequence is TGTGCCAGCAGCTTGGGAACAGGGGGCGACGAGCAGTACTTC.